This TCR beta chain originates from a study of CD8+CD57+ T cells in acquired aplastic anemia. Study in general: 3 to 4 ug was the average amount of DNA from sorted CD4+ and CD8+ cells. The study's findings and limits: For CD8+ Simpson's diversity, patients and controls showed no significant difference. A set of twenty-nine CD8+ CDR3 sequences was shared between patients and controls, and these sequences appeared highly expressed in patients.

Regarding this clonotype: No antigen is known for it.

Trimming left V 5 bases short and J 7 bases short, with 14 bases between. This CDR3 has 13 amino acids. Germline CDR1 ENHRY, CDR2 SYGVKD. Patients included in sequencing had previously demonstrated CD8+CD57+ cell expansion by flow cytometry. At the time of blood sampling, patients had not yet received any therapy. Genomic DNA, the template, was used for profiling of the TCR beta VDJ and CDR3. Using its own MiXCR run on the reads, TCRdb lists one record per CDR3 protein. The repertoire has hundreds of thousands of distinct CDR3 sequences, under 40% of them found once; the top ten carry around 0.82%. The rearrangement uses TRBV10-3 and TRBJ1-2, with a weak D call TRBD1 (5 bases). Sequencing used sorted CD4+, CD8+, or CD8+CD57+ T cells (not recorded which) from PBMCs. The clonotype comes from a human donor with aplastic anemia. This chain's CDR3 is CAISLGGDGGYTF. The DNA for the CDR3 is TGTGCCATCAGTTTGGGAGGGGATGGTGGCTACACCTTC.